This T cell receptor (beta chain) was sequenced during a study of T cell responses to AZD1222 COVID-19 vaccine. Findings and caveats of the study: Nearly half of spike-specific TCRs reportedly target variant regions that are unmutated in the B.1.351 and B.1.1.7 variants.

After removal of 6 bases from V and 10 bases from J, the junction contained 8 bases not matched to a gene. This CDR3 is 12 amino acids long. The germline V gene encodes CDR1 LNHDA and CDR2 SQIVND (reference sequence). Worth noting for this clone: The antigen remains unidentified.

Profiling relied on immunoSEQ multiplex PCR, and the TCRdb table lists in-frame clones only, not all of them. The sample has 110,000 to 150,000 clones; 85% to 90% are singletons. The source material was peripheral blood, sampled on day 0 of AZD1222 vaccination. This rearrangement joins TRBV19 to TRBJ2-5; TRBD2 matches at 7 bases. The sequence came from an adult in good health. The CDR3 loop is CASRAGDRGQYF. CDR3 bases: TGTGCCAGTAGGGCGGGGGACCGGGGCCAGTACTTC. The whole variable domain, remainder taken from reference TRBV19 and TRBJ2-5, is DGGITQSPKYLFRKEGQNVTLSCEQNLNHDAMYWYRQDPGQGLRLIYYSQIVNDFQKGDIAEGYSVSREKKESFPLTVTSAQKNPTAFYLCASRAGDRGQYFGPGTRLLVL.